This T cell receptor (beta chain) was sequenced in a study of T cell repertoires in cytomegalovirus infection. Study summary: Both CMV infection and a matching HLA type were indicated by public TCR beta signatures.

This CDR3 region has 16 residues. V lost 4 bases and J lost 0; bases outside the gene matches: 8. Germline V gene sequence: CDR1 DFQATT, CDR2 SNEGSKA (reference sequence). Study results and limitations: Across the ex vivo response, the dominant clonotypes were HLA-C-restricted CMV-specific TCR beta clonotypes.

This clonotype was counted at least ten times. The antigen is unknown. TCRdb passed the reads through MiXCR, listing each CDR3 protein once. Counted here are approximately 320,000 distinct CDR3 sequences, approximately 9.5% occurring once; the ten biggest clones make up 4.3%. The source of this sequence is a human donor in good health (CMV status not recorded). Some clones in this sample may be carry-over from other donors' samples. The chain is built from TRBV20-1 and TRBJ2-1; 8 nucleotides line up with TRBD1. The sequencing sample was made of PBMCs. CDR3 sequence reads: CSAIDRGPSSYNEQFF. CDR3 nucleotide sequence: TGCAGTGCTATCGACAGGGGCCCTAGCTCCTACAATGAGCAGTTCTTC.